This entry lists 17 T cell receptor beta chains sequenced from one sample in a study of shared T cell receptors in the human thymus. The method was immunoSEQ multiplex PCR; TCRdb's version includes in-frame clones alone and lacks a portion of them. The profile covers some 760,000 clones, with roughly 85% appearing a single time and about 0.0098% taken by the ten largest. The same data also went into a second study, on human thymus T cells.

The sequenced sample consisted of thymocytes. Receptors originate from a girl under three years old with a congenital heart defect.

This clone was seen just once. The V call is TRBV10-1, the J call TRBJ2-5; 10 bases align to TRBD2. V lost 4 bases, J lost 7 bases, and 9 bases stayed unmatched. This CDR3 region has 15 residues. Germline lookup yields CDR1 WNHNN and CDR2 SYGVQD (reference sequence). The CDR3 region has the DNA TGCGCCAGCAGTGGTGGAGCGGGGGGGACGGGGACCCAGTACTTC. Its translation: CASSGGAGGTGTQYF.

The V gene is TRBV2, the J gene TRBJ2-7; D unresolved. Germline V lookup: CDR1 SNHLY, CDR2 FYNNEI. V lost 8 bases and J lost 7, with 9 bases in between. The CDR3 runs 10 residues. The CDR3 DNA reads TGTGCCAGCGTGTCGGAGGAGCAGTACTTC. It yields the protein CASVSEEQYF.

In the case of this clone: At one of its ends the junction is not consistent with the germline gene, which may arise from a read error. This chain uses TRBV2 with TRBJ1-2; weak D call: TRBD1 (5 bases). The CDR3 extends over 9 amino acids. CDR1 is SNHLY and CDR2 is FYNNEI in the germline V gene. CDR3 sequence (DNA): TGTGCCAGTGAAACAGGCTGCACCTTC. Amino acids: CASETGCTF.

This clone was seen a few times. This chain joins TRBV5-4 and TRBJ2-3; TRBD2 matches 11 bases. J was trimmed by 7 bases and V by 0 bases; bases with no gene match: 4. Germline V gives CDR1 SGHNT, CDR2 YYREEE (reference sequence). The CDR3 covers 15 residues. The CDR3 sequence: CASSLGASGGYTQYF. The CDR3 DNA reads TGTGCCAGCAGCTTGGGGGCTAGCGGGGGGTATACGCAGTATTTT.

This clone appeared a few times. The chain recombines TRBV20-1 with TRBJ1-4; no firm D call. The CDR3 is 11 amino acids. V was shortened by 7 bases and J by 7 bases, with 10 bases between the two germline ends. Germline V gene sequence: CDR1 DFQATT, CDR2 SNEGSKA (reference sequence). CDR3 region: CSVQVGEKLFF. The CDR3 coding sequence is TGCAGTGTTCAGGTCGGTGAAAAACTGTTTTTT.

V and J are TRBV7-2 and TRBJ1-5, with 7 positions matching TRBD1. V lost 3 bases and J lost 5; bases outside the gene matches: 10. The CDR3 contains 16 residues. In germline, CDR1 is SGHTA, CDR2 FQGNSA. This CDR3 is CASSFEGDREDQPQHF. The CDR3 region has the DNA TGTGCCAGCAGCTTTGAAGGTGACAGGGAGGATCAGCCCCAGCATTTT.

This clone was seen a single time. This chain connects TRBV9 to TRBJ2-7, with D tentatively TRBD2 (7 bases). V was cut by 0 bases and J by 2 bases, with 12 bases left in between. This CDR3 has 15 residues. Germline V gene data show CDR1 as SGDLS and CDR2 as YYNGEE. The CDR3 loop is CASSVAPRGPYEQYF. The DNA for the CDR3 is TGTGCCAGCAGCGTAGCCCCGCGGGGGCCCTACGAGCAGTACTTC.

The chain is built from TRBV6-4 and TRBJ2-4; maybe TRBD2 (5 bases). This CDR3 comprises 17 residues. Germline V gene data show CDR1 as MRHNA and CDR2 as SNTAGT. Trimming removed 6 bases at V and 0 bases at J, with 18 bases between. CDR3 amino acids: CASRERTREGAKNIQYF. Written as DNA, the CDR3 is TGTGCCAGCAGGGAGCGAACCCGCGAGGGAGCCAAAAACATTCAGTACTTC.

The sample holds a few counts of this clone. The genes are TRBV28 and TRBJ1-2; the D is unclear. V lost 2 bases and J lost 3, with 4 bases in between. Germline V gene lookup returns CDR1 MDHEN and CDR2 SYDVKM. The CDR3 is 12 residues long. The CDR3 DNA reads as TGTGCCAGCAGTTTACCTCACTATGGCTACACCTTC. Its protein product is CASSLPHYGYTF.

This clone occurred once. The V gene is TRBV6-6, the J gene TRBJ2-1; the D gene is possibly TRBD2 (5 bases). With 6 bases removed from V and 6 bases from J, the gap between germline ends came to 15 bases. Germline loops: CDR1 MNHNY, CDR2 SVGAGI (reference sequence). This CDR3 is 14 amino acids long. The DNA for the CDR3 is TGTGCCAGCAGACAGAGGGAGCCCACCAATGAGCAGTTCTTC. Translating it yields CASRQREPTNEQFF.

In nucleotides, the CDR3 is TGTGCCAGCAGCCAAAGGGGGCGTAGGACCTACGAGCAGTACTTC. Translated, it gives CASSQRGRRTYEQYF. V usage is TRBV6-5 and J usage is TRBJ2-7; 7 bases are a match to TRBD1. This CDR3 is 15 amino acids long. With 6 bases clipped from V and 2 bases from J, the junction kept 10 bases outside the gene matches. Germline V gene lookup returns CDR1 MNHEY and CDR2 SVGAGI.

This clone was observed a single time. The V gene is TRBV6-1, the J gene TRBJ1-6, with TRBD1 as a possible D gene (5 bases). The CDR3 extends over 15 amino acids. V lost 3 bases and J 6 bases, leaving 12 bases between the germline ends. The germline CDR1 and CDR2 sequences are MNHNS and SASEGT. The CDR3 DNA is TGTGCCAGCAGTGAGCGGAGGGACCTTAATTCACCCCTCCACTTT. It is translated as CASSERRDLNSPLHF.

This chain's CDR3 is CASSAPRQGISKPQHF. Here the CDR3 DNA reads TGTGCCAGCAGTGCCCCGAGACAGGGGATCAGCAAGCCCCAGCATTTT. This sequence joins TRBV6-1 and TRBJ1-5; 8 bases agree with TRBD1. The CDR3 contains 16 residues. Trimming cost V 4 bases and J 8 bases; bases outside gene matches: 13. Germline CDR1 reads MNHNS; CDR2 reads SASEGT.

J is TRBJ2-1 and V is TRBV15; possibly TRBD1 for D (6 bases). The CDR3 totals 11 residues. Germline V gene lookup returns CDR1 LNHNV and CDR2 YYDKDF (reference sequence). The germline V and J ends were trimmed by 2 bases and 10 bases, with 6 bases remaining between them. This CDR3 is CATSRQGEQFF. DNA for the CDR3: TGTGCCACCAGCAGACAGGGGGAGCAGTTCTTC.

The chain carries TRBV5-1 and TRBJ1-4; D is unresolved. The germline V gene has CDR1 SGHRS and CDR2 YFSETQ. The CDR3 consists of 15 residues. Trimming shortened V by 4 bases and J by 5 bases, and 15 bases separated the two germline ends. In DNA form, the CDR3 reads TGCGCCAGCAGCCTGTTAGACACCCCAAATGAAAAACTGTTTTTT. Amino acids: CASSLLDTPNEKLFF.

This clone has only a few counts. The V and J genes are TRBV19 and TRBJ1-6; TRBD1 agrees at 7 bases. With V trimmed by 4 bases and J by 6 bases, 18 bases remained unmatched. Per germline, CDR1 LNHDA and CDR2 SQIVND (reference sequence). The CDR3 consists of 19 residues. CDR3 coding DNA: TGTGCCAGTAGTAGATCCCGGGACAGATCGAATAGGACTAATTCACCCCTCCACTTT. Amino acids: CASSRSRDRSNRTNSPLHF.

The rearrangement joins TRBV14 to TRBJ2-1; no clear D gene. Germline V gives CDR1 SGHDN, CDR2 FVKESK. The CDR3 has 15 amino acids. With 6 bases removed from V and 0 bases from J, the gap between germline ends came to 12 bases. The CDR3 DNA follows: TGTGCCAGCAGACCAGCGCCGAGCTCCTACAATGAGCAGTTCTTC. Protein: CASRPAPSSYNEQFF. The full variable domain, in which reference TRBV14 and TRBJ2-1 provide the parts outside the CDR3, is EAGVTQFPSHSVIEKGQTVTLRCDPISGHDNLYWYRRVMGKEIKFLLHFVKESKQDESGMPNNRFLAERTGGTYSTLKVQPAELEDSGVYFCASRPAPSSYNEQFFGPGTRLTVL.